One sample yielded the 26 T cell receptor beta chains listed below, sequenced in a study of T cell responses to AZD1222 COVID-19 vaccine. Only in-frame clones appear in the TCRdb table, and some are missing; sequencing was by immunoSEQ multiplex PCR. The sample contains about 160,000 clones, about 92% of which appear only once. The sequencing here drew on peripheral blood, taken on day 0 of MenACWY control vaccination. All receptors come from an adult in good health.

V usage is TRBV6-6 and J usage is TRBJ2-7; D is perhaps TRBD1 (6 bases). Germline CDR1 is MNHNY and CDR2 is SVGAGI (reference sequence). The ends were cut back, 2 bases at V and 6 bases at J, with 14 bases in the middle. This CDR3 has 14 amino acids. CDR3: CASSYPRDRTEQYF. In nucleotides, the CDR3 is TGTGCCAGCAGTTACCCGAGAGACAGGACCGAGCAGTACTTC.

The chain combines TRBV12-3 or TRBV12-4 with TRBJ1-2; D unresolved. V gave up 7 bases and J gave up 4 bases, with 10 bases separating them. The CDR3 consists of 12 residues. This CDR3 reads CASTRTGYGYTF. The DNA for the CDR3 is TGTGCCAGCACCCGGACGGGCTATGGCTACACCTTC.

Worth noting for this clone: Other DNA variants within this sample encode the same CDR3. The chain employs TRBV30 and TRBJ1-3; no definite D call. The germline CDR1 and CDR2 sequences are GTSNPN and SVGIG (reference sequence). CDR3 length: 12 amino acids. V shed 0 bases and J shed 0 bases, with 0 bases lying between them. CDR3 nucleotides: TGTGCCTGGAGTGTCTCTGGAAACACCATATATTTT. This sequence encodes CAWSVSGNTIYF.

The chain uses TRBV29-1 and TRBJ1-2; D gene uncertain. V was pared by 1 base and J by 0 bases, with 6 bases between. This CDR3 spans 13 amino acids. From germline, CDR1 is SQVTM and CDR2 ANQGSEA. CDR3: CSVEGRANYGYTF. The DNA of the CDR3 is TGCAGCGTTGAAGGGCGAGCTAACTATGGCTACACCTTC.

The DNA for the CDR3 is TGTGCCAGCAGCCAAGAACTCCGACAGGGGGCTCTTCGTGTCGAGCAGTACTTC. Translating it yields CASSQELRQGALRVEQYF. The V call is TRBV4-2, the J call TRBJ2-7; TRBD1 matches at 10 bases. Germline V gene lookup returns CDR1 LGHNA and CDR2 YNFKEQ. V trimming: 0 bases; J trimming: 6 bases; junction bases outside the gene matches: 14. The CDR3 loop spans 18 amino acids.

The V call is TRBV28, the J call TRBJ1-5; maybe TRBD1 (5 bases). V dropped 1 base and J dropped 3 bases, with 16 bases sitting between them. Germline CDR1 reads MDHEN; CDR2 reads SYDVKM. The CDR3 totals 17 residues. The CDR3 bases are TGTGCCAGCAGTTTATTAGCAGGGAGGGGCCTCAATCAGCCCCAGCATTTT. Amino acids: CASSLLAGRGLNQPQHF.

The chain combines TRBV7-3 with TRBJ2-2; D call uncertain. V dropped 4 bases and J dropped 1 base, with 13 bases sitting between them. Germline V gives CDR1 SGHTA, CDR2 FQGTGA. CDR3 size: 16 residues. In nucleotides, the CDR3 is TGTGCCAGCAGCTCTCCCACCCAGATGAACACCGGGGAGCTGTTTTTT. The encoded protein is CASSSPTQMNTGELFF.

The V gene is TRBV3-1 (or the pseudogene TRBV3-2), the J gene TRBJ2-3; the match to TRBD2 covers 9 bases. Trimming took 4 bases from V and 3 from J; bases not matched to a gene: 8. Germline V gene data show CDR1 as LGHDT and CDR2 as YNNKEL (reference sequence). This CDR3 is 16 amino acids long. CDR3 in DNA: TGTGCCAGCAGCCCCGGGAGCGGGGGGAGGACAGATACGCAGTATTTT. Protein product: CASSPGSGGRTDTQYF.

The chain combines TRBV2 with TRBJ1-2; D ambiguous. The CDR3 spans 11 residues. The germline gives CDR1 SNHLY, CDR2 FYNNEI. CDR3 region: CGEADYYGYTF. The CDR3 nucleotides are TGTGGCGAGGCTGATTACTATGGCTACACCTTC.

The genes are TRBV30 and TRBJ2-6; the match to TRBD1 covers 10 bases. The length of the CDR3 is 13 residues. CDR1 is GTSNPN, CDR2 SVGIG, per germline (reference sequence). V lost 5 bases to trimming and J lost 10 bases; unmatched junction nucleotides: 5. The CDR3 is CAWDRGPGNVLTF. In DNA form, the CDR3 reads TGTGCCTGGGACAGGGGGCCGGGAAACGTCCTGACTTTC.

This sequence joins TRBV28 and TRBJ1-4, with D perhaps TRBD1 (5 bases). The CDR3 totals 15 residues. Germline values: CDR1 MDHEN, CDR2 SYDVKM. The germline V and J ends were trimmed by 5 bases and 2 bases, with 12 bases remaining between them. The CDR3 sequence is CASSPAGGTNEKLFF. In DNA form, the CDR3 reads TGTGCCAGCAGTCCTGCGGGGGGGACTAATGAAAAACTGTTTTTT.

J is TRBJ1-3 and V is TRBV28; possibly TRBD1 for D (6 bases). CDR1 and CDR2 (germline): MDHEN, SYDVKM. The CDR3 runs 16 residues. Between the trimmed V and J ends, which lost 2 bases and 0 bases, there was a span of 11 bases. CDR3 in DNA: TGTGCCAGCAGTTTACCAGGGGCGCGCTCTGGAAACACCATATATTTT. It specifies CASSLPGARSGNTIYF.

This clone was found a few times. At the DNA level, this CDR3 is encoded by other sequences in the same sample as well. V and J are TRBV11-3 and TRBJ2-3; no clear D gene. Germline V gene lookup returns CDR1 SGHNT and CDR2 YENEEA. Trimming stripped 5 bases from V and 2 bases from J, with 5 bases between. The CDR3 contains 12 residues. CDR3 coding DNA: TGTGCCAGCAGCCTTCACACAGATACGCAGTATTTT. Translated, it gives CASSLHTDTQYF.

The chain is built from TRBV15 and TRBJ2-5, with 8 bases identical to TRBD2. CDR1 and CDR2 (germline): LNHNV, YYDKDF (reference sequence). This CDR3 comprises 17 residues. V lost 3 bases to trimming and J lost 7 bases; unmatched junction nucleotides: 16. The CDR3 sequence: CATSSSSSLPRGGTQYF. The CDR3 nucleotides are TGTGCCACCAGCAGTAGCTCGTCGCTACCCCGGGGGGGGACCCAGTACTTC. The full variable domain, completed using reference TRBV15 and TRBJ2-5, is DAMVIQNPRYQVTQFGKPVTLSCSQTLNHNVMYWYQQKSSQAPKLLFHYYDKDFNNEADTPDNFQSRRPNTSFCFLDIRSPGLGDTAMYLCATSSSSSLPRGGTQYFGPGTRLLVL.

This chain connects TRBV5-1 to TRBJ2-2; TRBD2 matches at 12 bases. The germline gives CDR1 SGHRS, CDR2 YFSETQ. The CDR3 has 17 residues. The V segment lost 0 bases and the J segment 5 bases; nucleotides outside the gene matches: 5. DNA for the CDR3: TGCGCCAGCAGCTTGGCCCCGACTAGCGGGAGAACCGGGGAGCTGTTTTTT. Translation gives CASSLAPTSGRTGELFF. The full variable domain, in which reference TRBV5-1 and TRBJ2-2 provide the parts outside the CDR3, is KAGVTQTPRYLIKTRGQQVTLSCSPISGHRSVSWYQQTPGQGLQFLFEYFSETQRNKGNFPGRFSGRQFSNSRSEMNVSTLELGDSALYLCASSLAPTSGRTGELFFGEGSRLTVL.

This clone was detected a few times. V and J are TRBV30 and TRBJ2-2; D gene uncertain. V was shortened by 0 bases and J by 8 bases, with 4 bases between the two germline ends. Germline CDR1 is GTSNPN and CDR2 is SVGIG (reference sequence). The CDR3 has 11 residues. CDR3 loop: CAWSVLGELFF. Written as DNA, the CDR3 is TGTGCCTGGAGTGTACTAGGGGAGCTGTTTTTT.

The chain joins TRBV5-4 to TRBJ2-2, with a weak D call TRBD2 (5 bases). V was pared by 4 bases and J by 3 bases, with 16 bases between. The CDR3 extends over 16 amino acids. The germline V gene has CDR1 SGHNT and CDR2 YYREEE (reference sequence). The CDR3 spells CASSRGAEPDTGELFF. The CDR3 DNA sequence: TGTGCCAGCAGCCGGGGTGCAGAACCAGACACCGGGGAGCTGTTTTTT. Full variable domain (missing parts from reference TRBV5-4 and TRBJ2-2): ETGVTQSPTHLIKTRGQQVTLRCSSQSGHNTVSWYQQALGQGPQFIFQYYREEENGRGNFPPRFSGLQFPNYSSELNVNALELDDSALYLCASSRGAEPDTGELFFGEGSRLTVL.

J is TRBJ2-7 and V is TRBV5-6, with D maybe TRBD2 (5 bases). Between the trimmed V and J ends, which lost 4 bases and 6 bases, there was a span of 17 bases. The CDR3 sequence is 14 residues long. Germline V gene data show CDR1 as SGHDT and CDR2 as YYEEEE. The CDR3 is CASSAGPRAGEQYF. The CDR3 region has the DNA TGTGCCAGCAGCGCGGGCCCTCGCGCTGGCGAGCAGTACTTC.

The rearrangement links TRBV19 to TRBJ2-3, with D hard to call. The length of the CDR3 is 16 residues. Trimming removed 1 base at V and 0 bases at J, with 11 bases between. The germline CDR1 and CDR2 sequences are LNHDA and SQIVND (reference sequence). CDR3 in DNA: TGTGCCAGTAGTATAGGCGGATTCGGGAGCACAGATACGCAGTATTTT. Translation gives CASSIGGFGSTDTQYF.

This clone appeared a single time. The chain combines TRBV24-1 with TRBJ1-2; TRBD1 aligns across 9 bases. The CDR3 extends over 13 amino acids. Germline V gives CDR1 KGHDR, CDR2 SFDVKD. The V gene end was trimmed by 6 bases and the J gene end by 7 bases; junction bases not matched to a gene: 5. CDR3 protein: CATSQQGAGGYTF. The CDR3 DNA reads TGTGCCACCAGTCAACAGGGGGCGGGTGGCTACACCTTC.

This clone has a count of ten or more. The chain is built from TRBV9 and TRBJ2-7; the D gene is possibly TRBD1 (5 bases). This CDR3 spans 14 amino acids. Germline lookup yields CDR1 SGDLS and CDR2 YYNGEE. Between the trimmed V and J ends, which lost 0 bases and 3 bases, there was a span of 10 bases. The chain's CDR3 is CASSVATGYYEQYF. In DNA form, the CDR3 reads TGTGCCAGCAGCGTAGCTACAGGTTACTACGAGCAGTACTTC.

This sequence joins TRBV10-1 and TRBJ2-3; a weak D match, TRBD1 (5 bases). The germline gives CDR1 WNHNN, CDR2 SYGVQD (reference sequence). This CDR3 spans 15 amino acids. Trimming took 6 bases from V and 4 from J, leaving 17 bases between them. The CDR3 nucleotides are TGCGCCAGCAGCGAGCAGGGTGATCTCGCAGATACGCAGTATTTT. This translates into CASSEQGDLADTQYF.

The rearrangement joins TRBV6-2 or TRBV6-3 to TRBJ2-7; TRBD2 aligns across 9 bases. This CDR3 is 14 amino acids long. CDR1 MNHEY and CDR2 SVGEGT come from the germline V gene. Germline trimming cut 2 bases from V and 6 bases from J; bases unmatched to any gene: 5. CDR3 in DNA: TGTGCCAGCAGTTACGGGCTAGCGGGAAGCGAGCAGTACTTC. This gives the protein CASSYGLAGSEQYF.

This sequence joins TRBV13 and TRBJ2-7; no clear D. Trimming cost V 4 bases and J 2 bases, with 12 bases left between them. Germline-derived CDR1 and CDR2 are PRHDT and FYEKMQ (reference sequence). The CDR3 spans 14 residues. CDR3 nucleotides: TGTGCCAGCAGCTCCCGGGTCCCTCCCTACGAGCAGTACTTC. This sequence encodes CASSSRVPPYEQYF.

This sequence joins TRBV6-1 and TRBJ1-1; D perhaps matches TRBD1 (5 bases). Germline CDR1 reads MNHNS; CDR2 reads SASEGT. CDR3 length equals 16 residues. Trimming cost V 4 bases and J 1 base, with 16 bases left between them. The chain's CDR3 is CASSAKGFRRNTEAFF. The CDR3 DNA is TGTGCCAGCAGTGCTAAGGGGTTCCGCCGGAACACTGAAGCTTTCTTT.

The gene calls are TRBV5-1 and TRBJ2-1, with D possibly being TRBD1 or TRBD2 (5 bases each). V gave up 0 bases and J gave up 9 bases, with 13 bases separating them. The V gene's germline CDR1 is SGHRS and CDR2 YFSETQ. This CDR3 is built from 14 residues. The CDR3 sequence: CASSLDPVGGEQFF. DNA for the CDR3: TGCGCCAGCAGCTTGGACCCGGTTGGGGGTGAGCAGTTCTTC.